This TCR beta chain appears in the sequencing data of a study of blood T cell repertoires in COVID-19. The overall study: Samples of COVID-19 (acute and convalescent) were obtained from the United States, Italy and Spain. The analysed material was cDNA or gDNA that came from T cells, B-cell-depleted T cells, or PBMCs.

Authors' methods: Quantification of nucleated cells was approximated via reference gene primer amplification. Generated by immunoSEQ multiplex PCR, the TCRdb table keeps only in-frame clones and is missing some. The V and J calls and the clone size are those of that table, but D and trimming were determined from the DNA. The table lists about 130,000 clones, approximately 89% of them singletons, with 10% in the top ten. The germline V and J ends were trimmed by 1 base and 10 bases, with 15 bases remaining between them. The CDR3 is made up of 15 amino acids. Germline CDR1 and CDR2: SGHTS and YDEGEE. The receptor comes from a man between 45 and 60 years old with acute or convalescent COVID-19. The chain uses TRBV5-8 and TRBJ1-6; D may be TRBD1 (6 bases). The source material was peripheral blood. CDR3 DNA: TGTGCCAGCAGCTTGTTCGTAGGGGGTGGATCACCCCTCCACTTT. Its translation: CASSLFVGGGSPLHF.